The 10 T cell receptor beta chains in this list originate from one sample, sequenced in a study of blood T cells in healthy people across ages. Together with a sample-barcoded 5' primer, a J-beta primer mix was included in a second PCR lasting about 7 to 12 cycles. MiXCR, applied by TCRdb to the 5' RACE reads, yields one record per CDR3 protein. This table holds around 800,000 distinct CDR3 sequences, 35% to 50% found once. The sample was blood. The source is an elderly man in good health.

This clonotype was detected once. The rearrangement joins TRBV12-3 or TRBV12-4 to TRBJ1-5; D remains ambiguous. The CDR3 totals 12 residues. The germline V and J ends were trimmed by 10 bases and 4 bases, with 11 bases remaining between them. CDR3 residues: CATSNLNQPQHF. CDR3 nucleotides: TGTGCCACCTCGAATCTGAATCAGCCCCAGCATTTT.

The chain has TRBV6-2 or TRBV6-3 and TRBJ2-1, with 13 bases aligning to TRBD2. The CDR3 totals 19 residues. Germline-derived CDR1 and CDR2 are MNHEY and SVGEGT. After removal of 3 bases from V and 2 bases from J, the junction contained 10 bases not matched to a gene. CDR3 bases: TGTGCCAGCAGTTATTTGTCCCCCGGGACTAGCGGGGCCTACAATGAGCAGTTCTTC. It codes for CASSYLSPGTSGAYNEQFF.

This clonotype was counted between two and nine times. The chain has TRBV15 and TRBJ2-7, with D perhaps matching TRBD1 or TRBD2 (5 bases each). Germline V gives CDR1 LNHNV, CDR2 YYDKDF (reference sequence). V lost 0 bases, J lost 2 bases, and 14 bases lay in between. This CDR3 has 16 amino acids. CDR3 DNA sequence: TGTGCCACCAGCAGAGATCGGGGCGGCCCCCCCTACGAGCAGTACTTC. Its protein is CATSRDRGGPPYEQYF.

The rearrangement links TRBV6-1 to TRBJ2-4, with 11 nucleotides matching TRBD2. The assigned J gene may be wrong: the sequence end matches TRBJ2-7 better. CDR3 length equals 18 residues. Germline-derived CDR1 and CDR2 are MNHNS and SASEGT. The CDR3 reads CASSEFPSPTSGRYEQYF. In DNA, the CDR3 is TGTGCCAGCAGTGAATTCCCCTCGCCAACTAGCGGGAGATACGAGCAGTACTTC.

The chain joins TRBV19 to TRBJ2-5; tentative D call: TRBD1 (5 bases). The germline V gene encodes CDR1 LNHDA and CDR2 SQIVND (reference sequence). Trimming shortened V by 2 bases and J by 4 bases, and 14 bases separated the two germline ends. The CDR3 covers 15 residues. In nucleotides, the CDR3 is TGTGCCAGTAGTATAACAAAACAGGCCGCAGAGACCCAGTACTTC. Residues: CASSITKQAAETQYF.

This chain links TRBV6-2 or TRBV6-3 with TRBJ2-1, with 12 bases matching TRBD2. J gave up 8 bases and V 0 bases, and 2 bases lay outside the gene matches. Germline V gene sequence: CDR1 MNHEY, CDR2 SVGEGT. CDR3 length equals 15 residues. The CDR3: CASSYSASGRDEQFF. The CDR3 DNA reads TGTGCCAGCAGTTACTCGGCTAGCGGGAGGGATGAGCAGTTCTTC.

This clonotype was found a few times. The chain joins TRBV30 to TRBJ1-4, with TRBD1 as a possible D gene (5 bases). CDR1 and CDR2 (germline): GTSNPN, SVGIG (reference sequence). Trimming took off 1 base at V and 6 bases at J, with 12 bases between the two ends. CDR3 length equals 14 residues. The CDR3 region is CAWSAGHGDEKLFF. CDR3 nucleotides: TGTGCCTGGAGTGCCGGACACGGAGATGAAAAACTGTTTTTT.

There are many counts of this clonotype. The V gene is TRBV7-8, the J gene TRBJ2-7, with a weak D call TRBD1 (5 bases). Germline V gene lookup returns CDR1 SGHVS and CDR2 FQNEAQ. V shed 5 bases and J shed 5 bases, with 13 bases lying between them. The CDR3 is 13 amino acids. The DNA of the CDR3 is TGTGCCAGCAGCCTCGACAGTGGCAACGAGCAGTACTTC. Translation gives CASSLDSGNEQYF.

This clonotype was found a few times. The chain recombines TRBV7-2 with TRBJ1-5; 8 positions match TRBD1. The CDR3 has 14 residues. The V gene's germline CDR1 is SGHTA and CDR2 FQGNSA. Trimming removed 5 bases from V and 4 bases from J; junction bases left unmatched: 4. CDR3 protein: CASSPTGANQPQHF. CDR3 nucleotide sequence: TGTGCCAGCAGCCCGACAGGGGCAAATCAGCCCCAGCATTTT.

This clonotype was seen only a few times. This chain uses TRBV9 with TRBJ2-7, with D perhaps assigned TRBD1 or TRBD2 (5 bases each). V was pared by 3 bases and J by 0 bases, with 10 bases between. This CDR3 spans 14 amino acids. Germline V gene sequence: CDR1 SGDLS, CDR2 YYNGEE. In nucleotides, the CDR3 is TGTGCCAGCAGCGACGACGGGGCCTCCTACGAGCAGTACTTC. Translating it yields CASSDDGASYEQYF.